These 21 T cell receptor beta chains were sequenced from one sample in a study of T cell responses to AZD1222 COVID-19 vaccine. Clones were read by immunoSEQ multiplex PCR, and TCRdb kept only the in-frame ones, dropping some. The sample consists of some 150,000 clones, 75% to 95% of them appearing once. The sample in question was peripheral blood, obtained 28 days after the second AZD1222 dose. The source of these receptors is an adult who received the AZD1222 COVID-19 vaccine.

This chain uses TRBV2 with TRBJ1-2, with TRBD1 matching 12 bases. Germline V CDR1 and CDR2: SNHLY, FYNNEI. V lost 7 bases, J lost 4 bases, and 10 bases stayed unmatched. The length of the CDR3 is 16 residues. The CDR3 sequence: CASIRDRGLESYGYTF. CDR3 nucleotide sequence: TGTGCCAGCATCCGGGACAGGGGGCTTGAAAGCTATGGCTACACCTTC.

The chain joins TRBV15 to TRBJ2-1; 10 bases line up with TRBD2. Trimming cost V 3 bases and J 5 bases; bases outside gene matches: 13. The CDR3 extends over 18 amino acids. CDR1 and CDR2 from the germline V gene are LNHNV and YYDKDF (reference sequence). The CDR3 loop reads CATSSGYVWTSGHNEQFF. In DNA, the CDR3 is TGTGCCACCAGCAGTGGCTATGTTTGGACTAGCGGACACAATGAGCAGTTCTTC.

V gene TRBV15 combines with J gene TRBJ1-4; TRBD1 agrees at 8 bases. There are 18 residues in the CDR3. Germline loops: CDR1 LNHNV, CDR2 YYDKDF (reference sequence). V was clipped by 3 bases and J by 3 bases; unmatched bases: 12. The CDR3 here is CATSSTVRAGGSNEKLFF. CDR3 in DNA: TGTGCCACCAGCAGTACAGTAAGGGCAGGGGGCTCTAATGAAAAACTGTTTTTT.

The rearrangement uses TRBV19 and TRBJ1-3; perhaps TRBD1 as D (5 bases). The CDR3 spans 16 residues. Trimming shortened V by 4 bases and J by 0 bases, and 13 bases separated the two germline ends. Per the germline V gene, CDR1 is LNHDA and CDR2 is SQIVND (reference sequence). This CDR3 reads CASSTGTGVSGNTIYF. The CDR3 DNA follows: TGTGCCAGTAGTACCGGGACCGGGGTCTCTGGAAACACCATATATTTT.

This clone was detected once. The chain joins TRBV11-3 to TRBJ2-7; TRBD1 matches 11 bases. The CDR3 sequence is 14 residues long. V was clipped by 4 bases and J by 5 bases; unmatched bases: 4. Germline V CDR1 and CDR2: SGHNT, YENEEA. The CDR3 spells CASSSRTGGNEQYF. In DNA, the CDR3 is TGTGCCAGCAGCTCACGGACAGGGGGCAACGAGCAGTACTTC.

This chain joins TRBV2 and TRBJ1-1, with D hard to call. The length of the CDR3 is 11 residues. Germline-derived CDR1 and CDR2 are SNHLY and FYNNEI. V was clipped by 6 bases and J by 4 bases, with 6 bases between them. This chain's CDR3 is CASRAPTEAFF. DNA of the CDR3: TGTGCCAGCAGGGCCCCCACTGAAGCTTTCTTT. The full variable domain, rest sourced from reference TRBV2 and TRBJ1-1, is EPEVTQTPSHQVTQMGQEVILRCVPISNHLYFYWYRQILGQKVEFLVSFYNNEISEKSEIFDDQFSVERPDGSNFTLKIRSTKLEDSAMYFCASRAPTEAFFGQGTRLTVV.

The genes are TRBV10-3 and TRBJ1-2; D perhaps matches TRBD1 (6 bases). V lost 4 bases to trimming and J lost 2 bases, with 8 bases between them. Germline CDR1 reads ENHRY; CDR2 reads SYGVKD. The length of the CDR3 is 13 residues. CDR3 amino acids: CAISGGGNYGYTF. The CDR3 region has the DNA TGTGCCATCAGTGGAGGGGGGAACTATGGCTACACCTTC.

The chain combines TRBV4-1 with TRBJ1-1; a weak D match, TRBD1 (6 bases). Germline-derived CDR1 and CDR2 are MGHRA and YSYEKL. Trimming took off 2 bases at V and 4 bases at J, with 17 bases between the two ends. The CDR3 loop spans 16 amino acids. The CDR3 sequence: CASSQSFQGLGTEAFF. CDR3 DNA sequence: TGCGCCAGCAGCCAAAGCTTTCAGGGGTTAGGCACTGAAGCTTTCTTT.

The DNA of the CDR3 is TGTGCCAGCAGTGTCACGGGGAACACTGAAGCTTTCTTT. It specifies CASSVTGNTEAFF. The rearrangement links TRBV9 to TRBJ1-1; D remains ambiguous. The CDR3 contains 13 residues. CDR1 is SGDLS and CDR2 is YYNGEE in the germline V gene. The germline V and J ends were trimmed by 5 bases and 1 base, with 9 bases remaining between them.

CDR3 sequence (DNA): TGTGCCAGTAGTGACAGGGAAAACGGAAACACCATATATTTT. Its translation is CASSDRENGNTIYF. The chain links TRBV19 to TRBJ1-3, with 7 bases aligning to TRBD1. With 5 bases clipped from V and 4 bases from J, the junction kept 5 bases outside the gene matches. The CDR3 has 14 residues. Looked up from germline, CDR1 is LNHDA and CDR2 is SQIVND (reference sequence).

The chain carries TRBV5-8 and TRBJ2-5; perhaps D is TRBD1 or TRBD2 (5 bases each). Germline CDR1 is SGHTS and CDR2 is YDEGEE. This CDR3 is 15 amino acids long. Trimming pared 2 bases from V and 12 bases from J, leaving 23 bases between. CDR3 in DNA: TGTGCCAGCAGCTTTAACGACCGGGGACCCTCGGCGGAGTACTTC. Translated: CASSFNDRGPSAEYF.

The genes are TRBV2 and TRBJ1-5; tentatively, D is TRBD1 (5 bases). Deletions cut 8 bases from V and 0 bases from J, with 14 bases between. From germline, CDR1 is SNHLY and CDR2 FYNNEI. The CDR3 totals 15 residues. CDR3 bases: TGTGCCAGCCGGCAGGGACTAGCTAGCAATCAGCCCCAGCATTTT. The encoded protein is CASRQGLASNQPQHF.

The table lists this clone with a count of one. V is TRBV6-1 and J is TRBJ1-6; D gene unclear. The germline V and J ends were trimmed by 0 bases and 7 bases, with 7 bases remaining between them. From germline, CDR1 is MNHNS and CDR2 SASEGT. The CDR3 sequence is 14 residues long. The CDR3 loop is CASSEAAINSPLHF. Written as DNA, the CDR3 is TGTGCCAGCAGTGAAGCGGCGATAAATTCACCCCTCCACTTT.

The rearrangement links TRBV7-9 to TRBJ2-3; TRBD1 matches 11 bases. Germline-derived CDR1 and CDR2 are SEHNR and FQNEAQ (reference sequence). This CDR3 has 14 residues. With 6 bases clipped from V and 6 bases from J, the junction kept 5 bases outside the gene matches. This CDR3 reads CASRGDRGFDTQYF. CDR3 DNA: TGTGCCAGCAGGGGGGACAGGGGGTTCGATACGCAGTATTTT.

CDR3: CASSLGTADGYTF. CDR3 DNA: TGTGCCAGCAGCTTAGGGACGGCAGATGGCTACACCTTC. This chain links TRBV7-9 with TRBJ1-2; D ambiguous. Germline CDR1 SEHNR, CDR2 FQNEAQ (reference sequence). The CDR3 length is 13 residues. V was trimmed by 1 base and J by 6 bases, leaving 9 bases between them.

The V gene is TRBV29-1, the J gene TRBJ1-2; TRBD1 might be the D (6 bases). Germline assignment: CDR1 SQVTM and CDR2 ANQGSEA. V was trimmed by 5 bases and J by 6 bases, leaving 13 bases between them. The CDR3 loop spans 12 amino acids. CDR3 region: CSVIKRTDGYTF. In nucleotides, the CDR3 is TGCAGCGTTATAAAAAGGACAGATGGCTACACCTTC.

The chain recombines TRBV6-4 with TRBJ2-1; 10 nucleotides agree with TRBD1. The trim removed 1 base at V and 1 base at J, leaving 4 bases unmatched. The CDR3 is 17 residues long. Germline V gene lookup returns CDR1 MRHNA and CDR2 SNTAGT. The CDR3 region is CASSDFGQGGSYNEQFF. The CDR3 nucleotides read TGTGCCAGCAGTGACTTCGGACAGGGGGGTTCCTACAATGAGCAGTTCTTC.

The CDR3, as DNA: TGTGCCAGCAGTGAGTTGACAGTAGCGTATGGCTACACCTTC. Encoded protein: CASSELTVAYGYTF. The chain carries TRBV6-1 and TRBJ1-2; maybe TRBD1 (5 bases). Germline V gene data show CDR1 as MNHNS and CDR2 as SASEGT. The CDR3 spans 14 residues. V was shortened by 3 bases and J by 5 bases, with 13 bases between the two germline ends.

This chain uses TRBV28 with TRBJ2-7; TRBD2 matches at 7 bases. Germline V gene data show CDR1 as MDHEN and CDR2 as SYDVKM. J lost 3 bases, V lost 8 bases, and 7 bases had no gene match. The CDR3 is 13 residues long. CDR3 protein: CASGGGEHYEQYF. The CDR3 DNA sequence: TGTGCCAGCGGGGGAGGGGAACACTACGAGCAGTACTTC.

The rearrangement links TRBV19 to TRBJ1-1; D gene unclear. From germline, CDR1 is LNHDA and CDR2 SQIVND (reference sequence). The length of the CDR3 is 13 residues. Trimming left V 3 bases short and J 6 bases short, with 11 bases between. The CDR3 sequence is CASSILEGAEAFF. As DNA, the CDR3 is TGTGCCAGTAGTATTTTGGAAGGCGCTGAAGCTTTCTTT.

V and J are TRBV7-9 and TRBJ1-1; D uncertain. The germline V gene has CDR1 SEHNR and CDR2 FQNEAQ (reference sequence). V was trimmed by 1 base and J by 1 base, leaving 7 bases between them. The CDR3 has 14 residues. CDR3 in DNA: TGTGCCAGCAGCTTAGGGCTACAGAACACTGAAGCTTTCTTT. Residues: CASSLGLQNTEAFF. Full variable domain (remainder filled in from reference TRBV7-9 and TRBJ1-1): DTGVSQNPRHKITKRGQNVTFRCDPISEHNRLYWYRQTLGQGPEFLTYFQNEAQLEKSRLLSDRFSAERPKGSFSTLEIQRTEQGDSAMYLCASSLGLQNTEAFFGQGTRLTVV.